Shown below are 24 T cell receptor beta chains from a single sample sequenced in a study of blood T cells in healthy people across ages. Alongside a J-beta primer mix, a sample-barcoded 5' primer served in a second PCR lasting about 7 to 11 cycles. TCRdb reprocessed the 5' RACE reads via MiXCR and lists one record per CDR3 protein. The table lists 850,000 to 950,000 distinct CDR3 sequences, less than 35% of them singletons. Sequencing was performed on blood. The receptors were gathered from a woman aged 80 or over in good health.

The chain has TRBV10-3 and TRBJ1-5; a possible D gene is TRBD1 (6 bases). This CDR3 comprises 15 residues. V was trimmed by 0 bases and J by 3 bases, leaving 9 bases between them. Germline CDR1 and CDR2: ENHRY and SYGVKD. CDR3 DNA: TGTGCCATCAGTGAGTCCCAGGGGAACAATCAGCCCCAGCATTTT. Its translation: CAISESQGNNQPQHF.

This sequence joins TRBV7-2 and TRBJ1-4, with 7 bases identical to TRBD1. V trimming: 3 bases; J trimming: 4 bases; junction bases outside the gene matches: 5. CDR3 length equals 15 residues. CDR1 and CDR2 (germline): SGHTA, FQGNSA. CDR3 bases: TGTGCCAGCAGCTTCCAGGGGGTTCATAATGAAAAACTGTTTTTT. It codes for CASSFQGVHNEKLFF. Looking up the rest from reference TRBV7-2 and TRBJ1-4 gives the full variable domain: GAGVSQSPSNKVTEKGKDVELRCDPISGHTALYWYRQSLGQGLEFLIYFQGNSAPDKSGLPSDRFSAERTGGSVSTLTIQRTQQEDSAVYLCASSFQGVHNEKLFFGSGTQLSVL.

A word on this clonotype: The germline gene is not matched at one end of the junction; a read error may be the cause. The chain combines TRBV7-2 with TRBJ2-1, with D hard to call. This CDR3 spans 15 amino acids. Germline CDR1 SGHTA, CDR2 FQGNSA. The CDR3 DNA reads TGTGCTAGCAGCTTCCGGACCCATACCCACAATGAGCAGTTCTTC. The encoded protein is CASSFRTHTHNEQFF.

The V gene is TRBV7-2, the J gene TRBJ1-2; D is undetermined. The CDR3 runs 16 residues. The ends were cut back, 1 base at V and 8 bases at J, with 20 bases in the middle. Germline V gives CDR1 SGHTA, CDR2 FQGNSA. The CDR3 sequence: CASSLDLSLGIIGYTF. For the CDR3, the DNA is TGTGCCAGCAGCTTAGACTTATCGTTGGGCATTATCGGCTACACCTTC.

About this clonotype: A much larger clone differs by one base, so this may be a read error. CDR3 in amino acids: CASSLTNYGCTF. CDR3 DNA: TGCGCCAGCAGCTTGACTAACTATGGCTGCACCTTC. This chain joins TRBV5-1 and TRBJ1-2; D is ambiguous. The CDR3 length is 12 residues. Germline assignment: CDR1 SGHRS and CDR2 YFSETQ.

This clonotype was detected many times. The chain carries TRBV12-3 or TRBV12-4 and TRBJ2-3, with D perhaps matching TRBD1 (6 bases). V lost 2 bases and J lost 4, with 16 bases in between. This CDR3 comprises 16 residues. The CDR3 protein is CASSLMPQGSSDTQYF. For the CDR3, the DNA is TGTGCCAGCAGTTTAATGCCACAGGGTAGCTCAGATACGCAGTATTTT.

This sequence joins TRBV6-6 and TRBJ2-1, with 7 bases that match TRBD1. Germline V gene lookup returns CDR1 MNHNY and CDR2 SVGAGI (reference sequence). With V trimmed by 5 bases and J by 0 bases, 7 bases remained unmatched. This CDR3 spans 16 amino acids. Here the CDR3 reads CASSATGSSSYNEQFF. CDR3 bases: TGTGCCAGCAGTGCGACAGGGTCGAGCTCCTACAATGAGCAGTTCTTC.

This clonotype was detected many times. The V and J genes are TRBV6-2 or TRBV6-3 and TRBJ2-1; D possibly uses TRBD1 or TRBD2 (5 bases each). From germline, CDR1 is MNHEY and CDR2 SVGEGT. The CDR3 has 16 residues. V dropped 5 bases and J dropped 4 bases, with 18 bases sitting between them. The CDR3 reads CASSRPFRGQYNEQFF. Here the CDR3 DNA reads TGTGCCAGCAGTCGACCTTTCCGGGGCCAATACAATGAGCAGTTCTTC.

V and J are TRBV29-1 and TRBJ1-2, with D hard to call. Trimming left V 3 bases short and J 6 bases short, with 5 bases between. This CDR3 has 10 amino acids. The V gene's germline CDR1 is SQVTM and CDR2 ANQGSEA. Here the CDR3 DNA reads TGCAGCGTTGAGAAGGATGGCTACACCTTC. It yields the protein CSVEKDGYTF.

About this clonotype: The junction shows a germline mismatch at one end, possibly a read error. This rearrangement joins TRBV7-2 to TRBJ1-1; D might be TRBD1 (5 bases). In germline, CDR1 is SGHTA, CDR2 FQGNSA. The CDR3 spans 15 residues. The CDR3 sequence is CASSLAGARNTVAFF. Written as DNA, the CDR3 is TGTGCCAGCAGCTTAGCAGGGGCTCGGAACACTGTAGCTTTCTTT.

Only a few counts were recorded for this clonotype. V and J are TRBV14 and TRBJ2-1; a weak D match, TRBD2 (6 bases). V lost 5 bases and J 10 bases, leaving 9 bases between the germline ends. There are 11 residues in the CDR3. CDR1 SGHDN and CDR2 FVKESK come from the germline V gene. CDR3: CASSAGPEQFF. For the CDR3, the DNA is TGTGCCAGCAGCGCGGGACCGGAGCAGTTCTTC.

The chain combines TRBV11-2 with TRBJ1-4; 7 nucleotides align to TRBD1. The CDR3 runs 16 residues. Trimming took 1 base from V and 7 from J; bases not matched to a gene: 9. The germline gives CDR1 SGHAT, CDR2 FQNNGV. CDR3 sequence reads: CASSLARTGRGEKLFF. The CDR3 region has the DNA TGTGCCAGCAGCTTAGCCCGGACAGGAAGGGGTGAAAAACTGTTTTTT.

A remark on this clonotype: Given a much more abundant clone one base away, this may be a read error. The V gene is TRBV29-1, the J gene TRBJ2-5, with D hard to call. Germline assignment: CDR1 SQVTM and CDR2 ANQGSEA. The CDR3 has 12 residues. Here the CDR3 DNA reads TGCAGCGTTAACAGAGCCCAAGAGGCCCAGTACTTC. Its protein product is CSVNRAQEAQYF.

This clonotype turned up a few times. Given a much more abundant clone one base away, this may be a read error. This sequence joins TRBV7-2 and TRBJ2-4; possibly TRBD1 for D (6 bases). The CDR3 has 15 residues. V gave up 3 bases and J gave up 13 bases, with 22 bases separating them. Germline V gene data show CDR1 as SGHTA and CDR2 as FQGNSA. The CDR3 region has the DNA TGTGCCAGCAGCTTCGGGCAGGGGAAGCGGAGTGAGCAGTACTTC. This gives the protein CASSFGQGKRSEQYF.

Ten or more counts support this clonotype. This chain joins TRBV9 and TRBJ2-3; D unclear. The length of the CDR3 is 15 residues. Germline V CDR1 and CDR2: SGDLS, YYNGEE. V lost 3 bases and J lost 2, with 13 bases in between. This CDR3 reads CASSEAGYSTDTQYF. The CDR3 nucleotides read TGTGCCAGCAGCGAGGCAGGATATTCCACAGATACGCAGTATTTT.

The CDR3: CASSLLTGPQETQYF. The CDR3 DNA follows: TGTGCCAGCAGCTTACTAACAGGGCCACAAGAGACCCAGTACTTC. The chain couples TRBV7-9 to TRBJ2-7, with TRBD1 as a possible D gene (6 bases). Judging by the DNA end, TRBJ2-5 fits better; the J call may be wrong. Per the germline V gene, CDR1 is SEHNR and CDR2 is FQNEAQ (reference sequence). CDR3 length equals 15 residues.

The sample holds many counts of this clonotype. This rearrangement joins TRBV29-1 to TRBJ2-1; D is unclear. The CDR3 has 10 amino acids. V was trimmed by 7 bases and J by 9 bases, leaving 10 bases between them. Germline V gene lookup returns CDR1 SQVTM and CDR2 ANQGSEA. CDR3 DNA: TGCAGCGGTATAACGATTGAGCAGTTCTTC. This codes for CSGITIEQFF.

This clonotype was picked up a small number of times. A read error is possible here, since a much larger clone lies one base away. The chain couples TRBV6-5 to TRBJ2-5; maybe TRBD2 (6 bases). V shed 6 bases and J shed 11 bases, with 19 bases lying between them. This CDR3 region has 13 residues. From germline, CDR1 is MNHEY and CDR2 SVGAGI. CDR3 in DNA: TGTGCCAGCAGGTCTAGCGAGTACAATGAGCAGTACTTC. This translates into CASRSSEYNEQYF.

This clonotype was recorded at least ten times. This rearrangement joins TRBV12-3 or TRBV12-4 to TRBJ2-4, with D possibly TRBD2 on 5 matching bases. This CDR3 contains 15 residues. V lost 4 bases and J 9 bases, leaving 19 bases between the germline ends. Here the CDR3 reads CASSSPRATGFIQYF. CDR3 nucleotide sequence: TGTGCCAGCAGTTCCCCCCGGGCTACGGGGTTCATTCAGTACTTC.

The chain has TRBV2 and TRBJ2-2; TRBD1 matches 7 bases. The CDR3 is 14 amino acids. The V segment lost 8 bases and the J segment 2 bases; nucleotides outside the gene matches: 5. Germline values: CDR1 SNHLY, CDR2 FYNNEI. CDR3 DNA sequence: TGTGCCAGCCTCCGGGACAGAAACACCGGGGAGCTGTTTTTT. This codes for CASLRDRNTGELFF.

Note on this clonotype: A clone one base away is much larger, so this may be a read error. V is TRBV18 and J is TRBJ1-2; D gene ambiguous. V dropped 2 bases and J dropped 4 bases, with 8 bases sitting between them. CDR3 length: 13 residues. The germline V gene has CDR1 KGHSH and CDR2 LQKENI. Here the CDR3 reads CASSPSAPYGYTF. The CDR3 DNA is TGTGCCAGCTCACCAAGTGCACCCTATGGCTACACCTTC. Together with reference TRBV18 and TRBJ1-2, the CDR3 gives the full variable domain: NAGVMQNPRHLVRRRGQEARLRCSPMKGHSHVYWYRQLPEEGLKFMVYLQKENIIDESGMPKERFSAEFPKEGPSILRIQQVVRGDSAAYFCASSPSAPYGYTFGSGTRLTVV.

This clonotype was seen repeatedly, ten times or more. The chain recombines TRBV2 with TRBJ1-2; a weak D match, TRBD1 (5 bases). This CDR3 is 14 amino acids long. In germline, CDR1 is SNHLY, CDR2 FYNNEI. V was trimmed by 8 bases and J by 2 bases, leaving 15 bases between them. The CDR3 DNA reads TGTGCCAGCCTGAAGCCCGGGGGAAACTATGGCTACACCTTC. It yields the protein CASLKPGGNYGYTF.

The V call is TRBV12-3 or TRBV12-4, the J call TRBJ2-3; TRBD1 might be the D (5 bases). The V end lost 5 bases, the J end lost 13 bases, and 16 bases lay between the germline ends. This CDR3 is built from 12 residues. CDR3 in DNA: TGTGCCAGCAGTCAAACAGGAGCTATGGAGTATTTT. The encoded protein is CASSQTGAMEYF.

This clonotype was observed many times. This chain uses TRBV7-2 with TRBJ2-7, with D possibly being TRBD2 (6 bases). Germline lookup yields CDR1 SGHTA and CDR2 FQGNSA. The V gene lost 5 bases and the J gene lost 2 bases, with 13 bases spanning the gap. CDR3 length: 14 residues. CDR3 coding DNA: TGTGCCAGCAGCCCTCAAAGACTAGCCTACGAGCAGTACTTC. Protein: CASSPQRLAYEQYF.